What follows is one T cell receptor (beta chain) and its context. Its antigen is currently unknown. The sample comes from a study of T cell responses to AZD1222 COVID-19 vaccine. TCRdb's copy holds only in-frame clones and misses some; the assay was immunoSEQ multiplex PCR. The repertoire holds about 130,000 clones, with roughly 90% as singletons. Deletions cut 5 bases from V and 0 bases from J, with 14 bases between. CDR1 is PRHDT, CDR2 FYEKMQ, per germline (reference sequence). CDR3 length: 16 residues. Study-level results: The donor cohort was predominantly white British with a female majority, and clonal diversity may have been underestimated.

The rearrangement joins TRBV13 to TRBJ1-3; a weak D match, TRBD1 (5 bases). This clonotype was sampled from an adult in good health. The sequencing used peripheral blood, collected on day 0 of AZD1222 vaccination. DNA of the CDR3: TGTGCCAGCAGCCGGATGACAGACACCTCTGGAAACACCATATATTTT. This encodes CASSRMTDTSGNTIYF.